This T cell receptor (beta chain) was captured by sequencing in a study of cytomegalovirus exposure and HLA in healthy donors (TCRdb year 2017). Study-level background: An earlier analysis of several hundred of the donors reported 250 to 300 Gb of sequence data and more than 90 million unique TCR beta sequences from about 179 million T cells. Every discovery cohort repertoire had been produced on one sequencing platform. The study aimed to test whether signatures of past pathogen exposure could be identified by cataloging public T cell receptors. In a later analysis, previously published TCR beta repertoires from 550 to 700 donors were re-analyzed and high-resolution HLA genotyping was added so that TCR occurrence patterns could be studied. Genome-wide SNP genotypes for about 60% of the roughly 700 donors were used in a later genetic analysis, which treated that subset as a discovery cohort. An earlier analysis of 587 of the donors used high-throughput TCR beta sequencing to judge whether each TCR beta V gene segment behaved as functional or pseudogenic. Rather than drawing on any new phenotypic data, the later analysis identified candidate immune exposures from TCR beta sequences and the way those sequences occurred across donors. About 320 gigabases of sequencing data and roughly 90 million unique TCR sequences were included in an early release covering 550 to 650 HLA-typed donors. HLA typing included class I and class II loci at four-digit resolution. Among some 400 genotyped donors of the cohort, an average of around 240,000 unique TCR beta nucleotide sequences was sequenced per donor, of which 15% to 20% were non-productive. Alongside the repertoire data, information on donor age, sex, ethnicity and CMV serostatus was compiled. Using immunosequencing, the study profiled T cell repertoires from roughly 650 subjects and related those repertoires to cytomegalovirus serostatus. High-throughput TCR immunosequencing, statistical association of individual TCRs with disease status, and machine learning were combined to predict cytomegalovirus infection status. The number of donors typed differed by locus, with 629-630 for A, B, C, DRB1 and DQB1, around 500 for DQA1, 600 to 610 for DPA1, and 472 for DPB1. Besides the first cohort of approximately 710 subjects, a separate validation cohort made up of about 120 different subjects was used. Of the roughly 400 genotyped donors, around 81% fell in the genetic ancestry cluster associated with self-reported Caucasian donors. Several DR-DQ haplotypes were handled as single units for association and clustering because linkage in the cohort was strong.

The library was produced with the immunoSEQ multiplex PCR assay. For the multiplex PCR, a mixture combining 60 forward primers for TCR Vbeta segments and 13 reverse primers for TCR Jbeta segments was used. A multiplex PCR assay on genomic DNA amplified the CDR3 region of rearranged TCR beta genes. The amplified TCR beta libraries were sequenced on the Illumina HiSeq System as 87-base-pair reads. The study's processing was this. A later analysis tallied 80 million to 95 million unique TCR beta chains across the 666 repertoires, and approximately 12 million of those chains were shared by two or more donors. Raw reads were error-corrected and collapsed into unique sequences with a nearest-neighbor algorithm that merged closely related sequences to remove PCR and sequencing errors. V, D and J gene segments were assigned by aligning CDR3 sequences to IMGT reference sequences. Each retained sequence needed at least a six-nucleotide match to both a V gene segment and a J gene segment. A rearrangement counted as productive if the CDR3 had no stop codons and remained in frame with V and J, and every other rearrangement counted as non-productive. CDR3 was defined by IMGT convention, running from the second conserved V-encoded cysteine to the conserved J-encoded phenylalanine. The earlier analysis of some 580 of the donors excluded any sequence lacking an unambiguous match to a single V gene segment. An earlier analysis of 450 to 650 of the donors called V segments functional above 56.7% productive rearrangements and segregating when the between-donor standard deviation exceeded 5%. To diagnose cytomegalovirus status from the catalog of TCR beta chain sequences, a statistical classification framework was built. In a later analysis, TCR nucleotide sequences were compared against IMGT/GENE-DB human TR gene sequences so that V and J genes could be assigned. In a later analysis, CDR3 sequences and most-parsimonious VDJ recombination scenarios were assigned using the TCRdist pipeline. A later analysis defined each TCR beta chain by its CDR3 amino acid sequence plus V-gene family, and excluded reads lacking a unique V-gene family. A later analysis removed 592 highly shared, low-generation-probability nucleotide sequences to deal with suspected cross-contamination and a sequencing artifact. A later analysis calculated a clonal expansion index for each public chain from normalized within-repertoire ranks of inferred template counts. In a later analysis, generation probabilities were computed using a VDJ recombination model fitted to out-of-frame rearrangements, and the results were checked against IGoR. A later analysis scored TCR-TCR, TCR-HLA and TCR-CMV co-occurrence with hypergeometric tests, applying a repertoire-size bias correction to TCR pairs. To estimate false discovery rates, a later analysis permuted the HLA or CMV assignments 20 times. A later analysis grouped co-occurring TCRs with DBSCAN, adding TCRdist sequence similarity when clustering within HLA-allele-positive subsets. For co-occurrence clustering, repertoires with fewer than 30,000 or more than 120,000 public chains were excluded, along with a handful of repertoires with anomalous nucleotide sharing. TCRdb took this table from immuneACCESS and kept in-frame rearrangements with V and J called. Such tables lack part of the clones; where checked against another copy, unresolved V genes explain under half of the gap, and the rest is unexplained. The D gene and trimming were derived from the DNA, and the V and J assignments and clone size from that table. The sample has around 150,000 clones on record, around two thirds of them singletons. Together, the top ten hold roughly 1.9% of the sample.

Overall study outcomes, separate from this receptor: HLA typing was unavailable for some donors at each locus, so association tests used only the typed subset. Most TCR sequences were observed very rarely across donors, whereas some public TCRs were present in many individuals. This cohort had only TCR beta chains sequenced, and the lack of alpha or paired-chain data limited which features could be detected. When HLA alleles, especially DR and DQ, strongly co-occurred, attributing TCR associations to individual alleles was difficult. For the cohort, immune exposure information was limited to CMV serostatus. In a later genetic analysis, fewer N-insertions in productive TCRs were reported among donors in an Asian-associated ancestry cluster than the roughly 700-donor mean. The presence/absence analyses assumed that sequencing depth was roughly uniform across donors, and that assumption may not be true. Several of the top co-occurrence clusters appeared to be linked to parvovirus B19, influenza, CMV and Epstein-Barr virus, according to a later analysis. Because counts were too low, around 18 rarely observed V segments, including chromosome 9 orphons, were left out of the earlier analysis of over 550 of the donors. Broadly in line with IMGT annotations, most TCR beta V segments showed up in productive rearrangements about 90% or about 30% of the time in an earlier analysis of approximately 640 of the donors. According to a later analysis, most CMV-associated TCR beta chains appeared to be HLA-restricted, and the HLA associations seemed to be driven largely by CMV exposure. At a false discovery rate of 0.05, a later analysis linked fewer than 20,000 TCR beta sequences to specific HLA alleles. The classifier was reported to diagnose cytomegalovirus status with high specificity and sensitivity in both the original cohort and the validation cohort. The sequencing pipeline was judged likely to have produced a cluster of highly shared sequence variants as a technical artifact. Correlated functional status among segregating V segments might be attributable to linkage disequilibrium, but an unknown experimental factor could not be ruled out. A further reported finding was that TCR beta sequences accurately predicted the HLA-A and HLA-B alleles for most subjects in the first cohort. A later genetic analysis associated a missense DCLRE1C variant with V-gene and J-gene trimming of TCR beta chains, and an independent cohort replicated the association. The authors suggested that the approach could potentially be generalized to other disease states and immunological phenotypes. A later analysis found that TCR association rates varied across HLA loci, with DRB1 alleles showing the most associated TCRs and HLA-C alleles the fewest. The study listed 150 to 200 TCR beta chains as associated with cytomegalovirus. In a later analysis, HLA-associated TCR beta chains were found to be more clonally expanded and to have lower generation probabilities than equally common non-associated chains. In vitro tests confirmed that a few of the cytomegalovirus-associated TCR beta chains recognize cytomegalovirus antigens.

This clone was found a few times. The antigen it recognizes is unknown. No base quality values were provided; no much bigger clone lies one nucleotide off. The cohort comprised some 680 healthy bone marrow donors. At the time of sampling, all cohort members were nominally healthy, though unrecorded immune exposures were likely present. The donor was CMV seronegative and was included in the group of under 450 seronegative cohort members. A peripheral blood sample was collected from each donor, and TCR beta sequencing was performed on peripheral blood mononuclear cells. The Qiagen DNeasy Blood Extraction Kit was used to extract genomic DNA from the blood cell samples. The sequencing input was PBMCs. This clonotype originated in a male donor in good health and CMV-seronegative.

The DNA sequence follows: TGCGCCAGCAGATGGGGTGGACTAGCGGCCTACAATGAGCAGTTCTTC. Its coded protein is CASRWGGLAAYNEQFF. This sequence uses TRBV5-1 and TRBJ2-1; the central 10 bases match TRBD2. Trimming accounts for 5 bases at V and 2 bases at J, while the number of junction bases matched to no gene is 7. The CDR3 holds 16 amino acids from the cysteine to the phenylalanine. The DNA shown is the 48-base CDR3, in frame from base 1. CDR1 and CDR2 are read off the germline V gene as SGHRS and YFSETQ. When the CDR3 is completed using the reference TRBV5-1 and TRBJ2-1 genes on either side, the full variable domain is KAGVTQTPRYLIKTRGQQVTLSCSPISGHRSVSWYQQTPGQGLQFLFEYFSETQRNKGNFPGRFSGRQFSNSRSEMNVSTLELGDSALYLCASRWGGLAAYNEQFFGPGTRLTVL.